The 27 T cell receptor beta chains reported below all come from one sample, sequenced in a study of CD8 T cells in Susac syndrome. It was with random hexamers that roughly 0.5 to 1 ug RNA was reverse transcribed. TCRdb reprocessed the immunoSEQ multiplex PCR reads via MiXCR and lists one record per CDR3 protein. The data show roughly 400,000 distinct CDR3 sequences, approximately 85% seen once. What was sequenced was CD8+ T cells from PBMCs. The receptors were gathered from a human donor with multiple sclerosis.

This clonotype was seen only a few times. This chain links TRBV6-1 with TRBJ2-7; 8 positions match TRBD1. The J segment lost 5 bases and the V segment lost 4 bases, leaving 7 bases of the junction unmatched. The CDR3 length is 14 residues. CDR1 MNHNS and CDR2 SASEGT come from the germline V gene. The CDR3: CASSVPTGVDEQYF. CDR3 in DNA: TGTGCCAGCAGTGTGCCGACAGGGGTCGACGAGCAGTACTTC.

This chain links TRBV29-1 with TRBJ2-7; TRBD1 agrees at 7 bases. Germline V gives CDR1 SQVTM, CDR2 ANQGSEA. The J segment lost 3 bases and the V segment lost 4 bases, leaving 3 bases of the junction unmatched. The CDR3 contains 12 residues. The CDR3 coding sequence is TGCAGCGTTGCCCCAGGGGGCTACGAGCAGTACTTC. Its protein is CSVAPGGYEQYF.

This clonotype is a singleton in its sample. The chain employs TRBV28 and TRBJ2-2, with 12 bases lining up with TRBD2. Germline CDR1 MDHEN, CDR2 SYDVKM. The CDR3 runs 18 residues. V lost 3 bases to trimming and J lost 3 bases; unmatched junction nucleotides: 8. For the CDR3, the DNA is TGTGCCAGCAGTTTGTCTAGCGGGAGGGCCGGTGACACCGGGGAGCTGTTTTTT. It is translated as CASSLSSGRAGDTGELFF.

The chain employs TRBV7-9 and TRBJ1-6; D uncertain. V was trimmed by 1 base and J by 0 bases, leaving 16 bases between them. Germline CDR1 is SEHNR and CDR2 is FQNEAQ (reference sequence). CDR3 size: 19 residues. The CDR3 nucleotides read TGTGCCAGCAGCTTAGACACTCCGGTGGACGGCTCCTATAATTCACCCCTCCACTTT. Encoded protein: CASSLDTPVDGSYNSPLHF.

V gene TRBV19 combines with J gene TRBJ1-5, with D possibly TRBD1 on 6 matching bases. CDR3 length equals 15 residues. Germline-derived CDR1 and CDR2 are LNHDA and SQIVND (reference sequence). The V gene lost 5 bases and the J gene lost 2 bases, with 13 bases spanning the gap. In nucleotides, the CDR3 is TGTGCCAGTAGTTCGCAGGGGAATGGCAATCAGCCCCAGCATTTT. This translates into CASSSQGNGNQPQHF.

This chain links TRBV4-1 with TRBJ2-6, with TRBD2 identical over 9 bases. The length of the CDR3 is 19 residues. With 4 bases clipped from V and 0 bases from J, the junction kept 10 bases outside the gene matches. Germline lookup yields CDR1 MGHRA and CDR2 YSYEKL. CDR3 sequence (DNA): TGCGCCAGCAGCCCCAGACTAGCGGACGCCTTCTCTGGGGCCAACGTCCTGACTTTC. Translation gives CASSPRLADAFSGANVLTF.

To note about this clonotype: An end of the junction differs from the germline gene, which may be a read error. For the CDR3, the DNA is TGTGCCGGAATCAGGGGGAACACCGGGGAACTGTTTTTT. Translation gives CAGIRGNTGELFF. The J gene is TRBJ2-2, the V gene TRBV30, with 7 bases matching TRBD1. The germline CDR1 and CDR2 sequences are GTSNPN and SVGIG (reference sequence). The CDR3 spans 13 residues. The whole variable domain, filled in from reference TRBV30 and TRBJ2-2, reads SQTIHQWPATLVQPVGSPLSLECTVEGTSNPNLYWYRQAAGRGLQLLFYSVGIGQISSEVPQNLSASRPQDRQFILSSKKLLLSDSGFYLCAGIRGNTGELFFGEGSRLTVL.

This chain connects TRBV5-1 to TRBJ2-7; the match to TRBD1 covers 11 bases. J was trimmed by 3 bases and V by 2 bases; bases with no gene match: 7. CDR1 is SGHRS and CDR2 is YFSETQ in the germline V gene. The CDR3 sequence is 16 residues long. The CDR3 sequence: CASSLAPGQGVYEQYF. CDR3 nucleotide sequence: TGCGCCAGCAGCTTAGCACCGGGACAGGGGGTCTACGAGCAGTACTTC.

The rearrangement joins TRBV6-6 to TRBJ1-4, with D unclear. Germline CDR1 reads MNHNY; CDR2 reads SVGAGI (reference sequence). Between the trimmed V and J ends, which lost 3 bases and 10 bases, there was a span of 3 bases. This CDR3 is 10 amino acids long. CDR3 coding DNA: TGTGCCAGCAGTTATGGAAAACTGTTTTTT. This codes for CASSYGKLFF.

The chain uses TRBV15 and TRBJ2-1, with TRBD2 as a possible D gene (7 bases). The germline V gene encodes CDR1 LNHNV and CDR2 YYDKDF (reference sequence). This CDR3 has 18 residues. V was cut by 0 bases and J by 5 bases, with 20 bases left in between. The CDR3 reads CATSRDPWRGEGHNEQFF. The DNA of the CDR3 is TGTGCCACCAGCAGAGACCCCTGGAGGGGGGAGGGCCACAATGAGCAGTTCTTC.

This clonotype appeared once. This chain's CDR3 is CASSILEDMNTEAFF. The CDR3 region has the DNA TGTGCCAGTAGTATTTTGGAGGACATGAACACTGAAGCTTTCTTT. This chain joins TRBV19 and TRBJ1-1; D is possibly TRBD1 (5 bases). The germline V gene has CDR1 LNHDA and CDR2 SQIVND (reference sequence). The V and J ends lost 3 bases and 0 bases respectively, with 11 bases between them. This CDR3 is built from 15 residues.

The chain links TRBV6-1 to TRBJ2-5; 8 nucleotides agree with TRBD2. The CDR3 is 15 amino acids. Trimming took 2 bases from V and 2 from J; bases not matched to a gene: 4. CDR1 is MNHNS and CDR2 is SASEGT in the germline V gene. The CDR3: CASSENGGGQETQYF. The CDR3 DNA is TGTGCCAGCAGTGAAAACGGGGGGGGACAAGAGACCCAGTACTTC.

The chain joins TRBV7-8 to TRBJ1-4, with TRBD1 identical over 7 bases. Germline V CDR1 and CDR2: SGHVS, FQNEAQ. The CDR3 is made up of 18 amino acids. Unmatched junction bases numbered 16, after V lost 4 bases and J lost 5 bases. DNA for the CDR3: TGTGCCAGCAGCTCGAGGGGGCGGCCTACTATTTACAATGAAAAACTGTTTTTT. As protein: CASSSRGRPTIYNEKLFF. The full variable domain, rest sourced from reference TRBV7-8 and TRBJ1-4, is GAGVSQSPRYKVAKRGQDVALRCDPISGHVSLFWYQQALGQGPEFLTYFQNEAQLDKSGLPSDRFFAERPEGSVSTLKIQRTQQEDSAVYLCASSSRGRPTIYNEKLFFGSGTQLSVL.

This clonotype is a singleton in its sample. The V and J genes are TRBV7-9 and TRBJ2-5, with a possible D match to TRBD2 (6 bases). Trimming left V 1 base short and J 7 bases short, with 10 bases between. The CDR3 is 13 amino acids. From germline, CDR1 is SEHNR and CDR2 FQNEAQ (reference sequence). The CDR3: CASSLDLGGTQYF. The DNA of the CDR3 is TGTGCCAGCAGCTTAGACCTGGGAGGGACCCAGTACTTC. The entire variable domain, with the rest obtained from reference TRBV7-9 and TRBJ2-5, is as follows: DTGVSQNPRHKITKRGQNVTFRCDPISEHNRLYWYRQTLGQGPEFLTYFQNEAQLEKSRLLSDRFSAERPKGSFSTLEIQRTEQGDSAMYLCASSLDLGGTQYFGPGTRLLVL.

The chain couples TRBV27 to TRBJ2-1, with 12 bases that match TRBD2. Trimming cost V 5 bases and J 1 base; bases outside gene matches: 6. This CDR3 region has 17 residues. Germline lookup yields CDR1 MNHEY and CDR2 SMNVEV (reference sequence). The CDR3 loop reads CASSPSGTSGSYNEQFF. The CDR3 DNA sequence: TGTGCCAGCAGTCCGTCCGGGACTAGCGGGTCCTACAATGAGCAGTTCTTC.

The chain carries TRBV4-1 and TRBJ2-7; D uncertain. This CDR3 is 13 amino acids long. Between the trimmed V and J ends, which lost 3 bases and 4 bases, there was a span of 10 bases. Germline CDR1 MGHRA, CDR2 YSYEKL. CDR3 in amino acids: CASSQARNYEQYF. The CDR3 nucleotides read TGCGCCAGCAGCCAGGCTAGAAATTACGAGCAGTACTTC.

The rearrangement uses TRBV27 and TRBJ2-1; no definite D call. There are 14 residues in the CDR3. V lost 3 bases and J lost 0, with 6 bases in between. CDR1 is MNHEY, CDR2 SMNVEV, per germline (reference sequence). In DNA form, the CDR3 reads TGTGCCAGCAGTTTTCTGAGCTCCTACAATGAGCAGTTCTTC. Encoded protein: CASSFLSSYNEQFF.

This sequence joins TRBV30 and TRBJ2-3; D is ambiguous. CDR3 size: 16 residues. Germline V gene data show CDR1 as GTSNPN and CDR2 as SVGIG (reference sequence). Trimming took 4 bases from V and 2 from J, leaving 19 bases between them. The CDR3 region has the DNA TGTGCCTGGAACCAGAACCCTGAACTGTACACAGATACGCAGTATTTT. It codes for CAWNQNPELYTDTQYF.

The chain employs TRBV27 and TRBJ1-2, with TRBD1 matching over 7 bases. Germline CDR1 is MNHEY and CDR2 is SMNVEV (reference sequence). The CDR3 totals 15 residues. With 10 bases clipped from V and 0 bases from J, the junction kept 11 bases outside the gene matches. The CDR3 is CATRTGGITNYGYTF. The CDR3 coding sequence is TGTGCCACCCGGACAGGTGGTATAACTAACTATGGCTACACCTTC.

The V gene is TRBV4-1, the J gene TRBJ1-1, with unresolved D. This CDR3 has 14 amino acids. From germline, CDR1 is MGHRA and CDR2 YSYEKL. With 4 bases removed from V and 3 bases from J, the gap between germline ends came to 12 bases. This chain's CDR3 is CASSPYPGYTEAFF. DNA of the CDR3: TGCGCCAGCAGCCCCTACCCCGGGTACACTGAAGCTTTCTTT.

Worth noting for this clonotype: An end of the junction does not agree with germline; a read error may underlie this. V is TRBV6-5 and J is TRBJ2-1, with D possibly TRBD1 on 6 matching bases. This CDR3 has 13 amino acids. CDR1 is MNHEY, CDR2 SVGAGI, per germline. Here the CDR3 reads CASSPGVLNEQLF. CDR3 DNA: TGTGCCAGCAGCCCAGGGGTTCTCAATGAGCAGCTCTTC.

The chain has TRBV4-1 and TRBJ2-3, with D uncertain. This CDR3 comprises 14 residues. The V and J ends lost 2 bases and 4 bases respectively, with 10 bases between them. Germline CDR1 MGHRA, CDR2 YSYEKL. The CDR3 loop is CASSQLTQPDTQYF. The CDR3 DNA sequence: TGCGCCAGCAGCCAACTAACCCAGCCAGATACGCAGTATTTT.

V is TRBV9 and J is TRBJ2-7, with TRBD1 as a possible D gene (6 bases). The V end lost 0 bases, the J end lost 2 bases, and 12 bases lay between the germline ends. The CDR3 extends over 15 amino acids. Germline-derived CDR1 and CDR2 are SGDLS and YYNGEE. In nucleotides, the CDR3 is TGTGCCAGCAGCGTAGGGGATTGGACAGCCTACGAGCAGTACTTC. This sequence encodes CASSVGDWTAYEQYF.

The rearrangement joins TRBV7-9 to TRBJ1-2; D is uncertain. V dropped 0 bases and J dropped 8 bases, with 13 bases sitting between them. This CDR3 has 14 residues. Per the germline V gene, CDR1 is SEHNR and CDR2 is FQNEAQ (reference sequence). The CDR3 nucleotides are TGTGCCAGCAGCTTAGCAATGTTGGTCGGAGGCTACACCTTC. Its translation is CASSLAMLVGGYTF. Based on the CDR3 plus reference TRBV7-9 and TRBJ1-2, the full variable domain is DTGVSQNPRHKITKRGQNVTFRCDPISEHNRLYWYRQTLGQGPEFLTYFQNEAQLEKSRLLSDRFSAERPKGSFSTLEIQRTEQGDSAMYLCASSLAMLVGGYTFGSGTRLTVV.

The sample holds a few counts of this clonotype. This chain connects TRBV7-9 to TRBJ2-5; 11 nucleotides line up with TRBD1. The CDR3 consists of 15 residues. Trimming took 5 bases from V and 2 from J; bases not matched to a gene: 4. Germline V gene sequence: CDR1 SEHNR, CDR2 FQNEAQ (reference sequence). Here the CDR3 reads CASSPRDRGQETQYF. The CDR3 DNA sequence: TGTGCCAGCAGCCCTAGGGACAGGGGGCAAGAGACCCAGTACTTC.

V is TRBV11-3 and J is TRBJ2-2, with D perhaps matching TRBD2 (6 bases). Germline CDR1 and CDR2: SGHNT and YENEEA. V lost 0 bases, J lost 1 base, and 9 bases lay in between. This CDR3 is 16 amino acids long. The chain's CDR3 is CASSLESGENTGELFF. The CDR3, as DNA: TGTGCCAGCAGCTTAGAATCGGGAGAGAACACCGGGGAGCTGTTTTTT.

CDR3 DNA: TGTGCCCGTTCTAGTCAGGGCTCGAGCTCCTACGAGCAGTACTTC. Translation gives CARSSQGSSSYEQYF. This rearrangement joins TRBV2 to TRBJ2-7, with a tentative D call TRBD1 (5 bases). Trimming shortened V by 11 bases and J by 0 bases, and 20 bases separated the two germline ends. In germline, CDR1 is SNHLY, CDR2 FYNNEI. CDR3 length equals 15 residues. The entire variable domain, with the rest obtained from reference TRBV2 and TRBJ2-7, is as follows: EPEVTQTPSHQVTQMGQEVILRCVPISNHLYFYWYRQILGQKVEFLVSFYNNEISEKSEIFDDQFSVERPDGSNFTLKIRSTKLEDSAMYFCARSSQGSSSYEQYFGPGTRLTVT.